The rows below give T cell receptor beta chains drawn from one sample of a study of post-analysis software for immune sequencing data. TCRdb reprocessed the PCR reads via MiXCR and lists one record per CDR3 protein. The table lists hundreds of thousands of distinct CDR3 sequences, 30% of them singletons. The sequencing input was blood. Receptors originate from a girl aged 10 to 17 with multiple sclerosis. The conserved cysteine and the conserved F or W are not part of the CDR3 here.

V gene	CDR3 length	J gene	CDR3 protein
TRBV10-3	10	TRBJ1-2	ASRQGTDGYT
TRBV6-2/TRBV6-3	13	TRBJ2-1	ASSFPVAGGVLWF
TRBV20-1	12	TRBJ1-2	SARGDRGGYGYT
TRBV7-2	13	TRBJ2-7	ASSDGVGVPYEQY
TRBV7-9	14	TRBJ2-6	ARSAGQGAKANVLT
TRBV20-1	11	TRBJ2-5	SARVIVKETQY
TRBV7-2	14	TRBJ2-1	ASSFRPGGSRNEQF
TRBV5-1	14	TRBJ2-1	ASSSRTSGGADEQF
TRBV10-1	12	TRBJ2-3	ASSAGEGWGAQY
TRBV5-6	12	TRBJ1-2	ASSLGLNFYGYT
TRBV7-9	14	TRBJ2-5	ASSLADGLGQETQY
TRBV20-1	11	TRBJ2-1	SARRPLGDEQF
TRBV7-2	13	TRBJ2-5	ASSPQPSGGQTQY
TRBV7-2	12	-	ASSLVFVGYEQY
TRBV20-1	11	TRBJ2-7	SARIDSTYEQY
TRBV7-2	13	TRBJ2-1	ASSWAGTSYNEQF
TRBV6-6	11	TRBJ2-1	ASSDSGGYEQF
TRBV6-1	13	TRBJ2-5	ASSEVGTGCETQY
TRBV11-1	14	TRBJ2-5	ASSSGWRGLQETQY
TRBV18	14	TRBJ1-4	ASSPRTVATNEKLF
TRBV12-3/TRBV12-4	11	TRBJ2-3	ASSQGFRDTQY
TRBV5-1	12	TRBJ2-1	ASSLGGMSNEQF
TRBV20-1	12	TRBJ1-5	SALGARGNQPQH
TRBV2	13	TRBJ2-3	ARGRGLAQTDTQY
TRBV5-1	13	TRBJ2-3	ASSLVDPIRDTQY
TRBV12-3/TRBV12-4	12	TRBJ2-6	ASRVGAGANVLT
TRBV20-1	13	TRBJ2-5	SARISRTSVATQY
TRBV9	14	TRBJ2-7	ASSATGTPLSGEQY
TRBV7-9	15	TRBJ2-1	ASSSGWGRRSYNEQF
TRBV12-3/TRBV12-4	11	TRBJ1-3	ASRGSSGNTIY
TRBV4-1	14	TRBJ1-6	ASSQEGGQGDSPLH
TRBV5-6	13	TRBJ1-4	ASSSLGTARIQLF
TRBV24-1	13	TRBJ2-1	ATSDPGQGSHEQF
TRBV29-1	12	TRBJ2-3	SVSVPQGTDTQY
TRBV20-1	12	TRBJ2-1	SASSAEGRVEQF
TRBV10-3	12	TRBJ1-5	AISESRGGEPQH
TRBV20-1	16	TRBJ2-3	SARMGLALTLGTDTQY
TRBV20-1	11	TRBJ1-2	SNKLGVGVGYT
TRBV20-1	12	TRBJ2-1	SAKLAGAVDEQF
TRBV20-1	10	TRBJ2-1	SASLNRDEQF